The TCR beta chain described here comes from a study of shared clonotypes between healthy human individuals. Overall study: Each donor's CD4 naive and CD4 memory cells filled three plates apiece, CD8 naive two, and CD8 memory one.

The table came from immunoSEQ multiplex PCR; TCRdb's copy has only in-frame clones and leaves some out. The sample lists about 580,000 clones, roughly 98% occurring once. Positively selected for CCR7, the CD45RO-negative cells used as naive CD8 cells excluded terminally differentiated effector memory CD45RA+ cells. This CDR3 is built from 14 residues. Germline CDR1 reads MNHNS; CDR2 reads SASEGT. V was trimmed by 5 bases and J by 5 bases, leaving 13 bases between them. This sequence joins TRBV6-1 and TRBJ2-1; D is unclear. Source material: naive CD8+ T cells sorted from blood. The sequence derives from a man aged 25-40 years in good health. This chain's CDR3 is CASSRYSRDNEQFF. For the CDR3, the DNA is TGTGCCAGCAGTCGATATTCTAGAGACAATGAGCAGTTCTTC.